One sample yielded the 29 T cell receptor beta chains listed below, sequenced in a study of T cell changes during pregnancy in multiple sclerosis. Profiling relied on immunoSEQ multiplex PCR, and the TCRdb table lists in-frame clones only, not all of them. The repertoire consists of fewer than 150,000 clones, with 95% to 98% occurring once and the leading ten covering over 0.35%. The material sequenced was peripheral blood, taken after pregnancy. The receptors originated from a female donor with multiple sclerosis, enrolled in a pregnancy study.

The chain combines TRBV7-6 with TRBJ2-7; 9 bases line up with TRBD1. The ends lost 1 base at V and 6 bases at J; junction bases unmatched: 4. In germline, CDR1 is SGHVS, CDR2 FNYEAQ. The CDR3 has 14 residues. DNA of the CDR3: TGTGCCAGCAGCTTAGGCCCACAGGGGGCCGAGCAGTACTTC. This translates into CASSLGPQGAEQYF.

J is TRBJ2-3 and V is TRBV4-1; 7 bases map to TRBD2. This CDR3 has 16 residues. The germline gives CDR1 MGHRA, CDR2 YSYEKL. J was trimmed by 1 base and V by 0 bases; bases with no gene match: 4. CDR3 nucleotides: TGCGCCAGCAGCCAAGAGGGCGGGAGCGGCACAGATACGCAGTATTTT. Translating it yields CASSQEGGSGTDTQYF.

The V call is TRBV5-4, the J call TRBJ2-2; a possible D gene is TRBD2 (5 bases). Germline assignment: CDR1 SGHNT and CDR2 YYREEE (reference sequence). CDR3 length equals 14 residues. Trimming took 4 bases from V and 2 from J, leaving 9 bases between them. CDR3 sequence (DNA): TGTGCCAGCAGCCTCCGGACTAACACCGGGGAGCTGTTTTTT. Protein sequence: CASSLRTNTGELFF.

This clone came up once. V and J are TRBV27 and TRBJ1-2; TRBD1 aligns across 8 bases. The trim removed 2 bases at V and 4 bases at J, leaving 12 bases unmatched. This CDR3 is built from 17 residues. Germline CDR1 is MNHEY and CDR2 is SMNVEV (reference sequence). CDR3: CASSLQGAFLAPYGYTF. CDR3 sequence (DNA): TGTGCCAGCAGTTTACAGGGGGCGTTTTTGGCACCCTATGGCTACACCTTC.

The gene calls are TRBV9 and TRBJ1-2, with 9 bases matching TRBD1. V was clipped by 6 bases and J by 4 bases; unmatched bases: 10. This CDR3 is 15 amino acids long. Germline V gene sequence: CDR1 SGDLS, CDR2 YYNGEE. CDR3 region: CASNTGQGRSYGYTF. The CDR3 coding sequence is TGTGCCAGCAACACGGGACAGGGTCGCAGCTATGGCTACACCTTC.

The chain recombines TRBV28 with TRBJ2-3; no reliable D call. V was pared by 3 bases and J by 6 bases, with 4 bases between. This CDR3 is 11 amino acids long. Germline values: CDR1 MDHEN, CDR2 SYDVKM. CDR3 protein: CASSLSDTQYF. CDR3 coding DNA: TGTGCCAGCAGTTTGTCGGATACGCAGTATTTT.

CDR3 sequence reads: CASSSPHGLEAFF. The CDR3 DNA follows: TGTGCCAGCAGCTCCCCCCACGGTCTAGAAGCTTTCTTT. V is TRBV11-2 and J is TRBJ1-1; D is unresolved. V lost 4 bases, J lost 8 bases, and 14 bases lay in between. Germline loops: CDR1 SGHAT, CDR2 FQNNGV. The CDR3 extends over 13 amino acids.

The genes are TRBV19 and TRBJ1-2, with 8 nucleotides matching TRBD1. Germline V lookup: CDR1 LNHDA, CDR2 SQIVND (reference sequence). After removal of 5 bases from V and 4 bases from J, the junction contained 6 bases not matched to a gene. The CDR3 runs to 14 residues. CDR3 sequence: CASSDPGGSYGYTF. The CDR3, as DNA: TGTGCCAGTAGTGACCCAGGGGGCAGCTATGGCTACACCTTC.

The chain couples TRBV28 to TRBJ2-7; TRBD2 aligns across 8 bases. With 6 bases clipped from V and 2 bases from J, the junction kept 9 bases outside the gene matches. Germline CDR1 MDHEN, CDR2 SYDVKM. This CDR3 contains 15 residues. CDR3 sequence (DNA): TGTGCCAGCAGCTCCCTCGGGAGGGGACCCTACGAGCAGTACTTC. Translated: CASSSLGRGPYEQYF.

J is TRBJ1-2 and V is TRBV11-2; TRBD1 aligns across 7 bases. The CDR3 covers 15 residues. Trimming took 0 bases from V and 7 from J; bases not matched to a gene: 8. The V gene's germline CDR1 is SGHAT and CDR2 FQNNGV. CDR3 bases: TGTGCCAGCAGCTTAGAGACAGGGACAGCGTCTGGCTACACCTTC. It is translated as CASSLETGTASGYTF.

The chain recombines TRBV19 with TRBJ1-2, with TRBD1 matching 9 bases. The junction had 9 bases not matched to a gene; V was cut back by 6 bases and J by 7 bases. Germline loops: CDR1 LNHDA, CDR2 SQIVND (reference sequence). The CDR3 loop spans 14 amino acids. For the CDR3, the DNA is TGTGCCAGTAGCCTGAGGACAGGGGCTAGTGGCTACACCTTC. Amino acids: CASSLRTGASGYTF.

On this clone: Other DNA variants within this sample encode the same CDR3. The V call is TRBV7-2, the J call TRBJ2-7, with TRBD1 matching 10 bases. Germline V gene sequence: CDR1 SGHTA, CDR2 FQGNSA. The CDR3 has 15 amino acids. V lost 1 base, J lost 3 bases, and 3 bases stayed unmatched. CDR3 coding DNA: TGTGCCAGCAGCTTAGAAGGGACAGGGGTCTACGAGCAGTACTTC. As protein: CASSLEGTGVYEQYF.

J is TRBJ2-7 and V is TRBV5-4; the D gene is possibly TRBD2 (6 bases). This CDR3 has 16 amino acids. Trimming took 0 bases from V and 0 from J, leaving 13 bases between them. Per germline, CDR1 SGHNT and CDR2 YYREEE (reference sequence). CDR3 protein: CASSLGLAKSSYEQYF. CDR3 nucleotide sequence: TGTGCCAGCAGCTTGGGGCTAGCGAAGAGCTCCTACGAGCAGTACTTC.

CDR3 amino acids: CASSTRGLGYTF. DNA for the CDR3: TGTGCCAGTAGTACCAGGGGTCTCGGCTACACCTTC. This rearrangement joins TRBV19 to TRBJ1-2, with D possibly TRBD1 on 6 matching bases. The length of the CDR3 is 12 residues. Trimming removed 4 bases at V and 8 bases at J, with 11 bases between. Germline CDR1 LNHDA, CDR2 SQIVND (reference sequence).

The chain carries TRBV10-3 and TRBJ2-2, with 15 bases that match TRBD2. Germline lookup yields CDR1 ENHRY and CDR2 SYGVKD. This CDR3 is built from 18 residues. Trimming took 3 bases from V and 2 from J; bases not matched to a gene: 4. The CDR3 here is CAISEGTSGRLNTGELFF. CDR3 bases: TGTGCCATCAGTGAAGGGACTAGCGGGAGGCTTAACACCGGGGAGCTGTTTTTT.

The rearrangement uses TRBV6-1 and TRBJ2-7; 10 bases are a match to TRBD1. V was pared by 6 bases and J by 2 bases, with 4 bases of the junction left unmatched. The CDR3 consists of 14 residues. CDR1 is MNHNS, CDR2 SASEGT, per germline. The CDR3 is CASRTGGAPYEQYF. The CDR3 DNA reads TGTGCCAGCAGGACAGGGGGCGCACCCTACGAGCAGTACTTC.

This clone appeared a single time. This sequence joins TRBV5-8 and TRBJ2-7; D remains unclear. The CDR3 loop spans 12 amino acids. CDR1 and CDR2 (germline): SGHTS, YDEGEE. The V gene lost 0 bases and the J gene lost 2 bases, with 3 bases spanning the gap. Here the CDR3 reads CASSLAAYEQYF. The CDR3 DNA reads as TGTGCCAGCAGCTTGGCGGCCTACGAGCAGTACTTC.

The rearrangement joins TRBV7-9 to TRBJ2-3, with D perhaps TRBD1 (6 bases). Germline V CDR1 and CDR2: SEHNR, FQNEAQ (reference sequence). CDR3 length equals 14 residues. The V gene lost 6 bases and the J gene lost 5 bases, with 15 bases spanning the gap. The DNA for the CDR3 is TGTGCCAGCAGGCCACTTAACAGGGTAGATACGCAGTATTTT. Encoded protein: CASRPLNRVDTQYF.

Regarding this clone: The junction and the germline gene differ at one end; a read error may be behind it. This sequence joins TRBV7-8 and TRBJ2-7; D is possibly TRBD1 (6 bases). Germline loops: CDR1 SGHVS, CDR2 FQNEAQ. The CDR3 is 15 residues long. CDR3 sequence (DNA): TGTGCCAGCAGCTTAGCGCAGGTTACAGGGTACGGGCAGTACTTC. Translating gives CASSLAQVTGYGQYF.

The chain carries TRBV7-9 and TRBJ2-1; 8 bases align to TRBD1. Germline V gene data show CDR1 as SEHNR and CDR2 as FQNEAQ (reference sequence). The V and J ends lost 4 bases and 8 bases, in that order; junction bases with no gene match: 10. This CDR3 contains 15 residues. The CDR3 spells CASSSDRAPGDEQFF. The CDR3 nucleotides read TGTGCCAGCAGCTCGGACAGGGCCCCGGGGGATGAGCAGTTCTTC. The full variable domain, with the rest looked up from reference TRBV7-9 and TRBJ2-1, is DTGVSQNPRHKITKRGQNVTFRCDPISEHNRLYWYRQTLGQGPEFLTYFQNEAQLEKSRLLSDRFSAERPKGSFSTLEIQRTEQGDSAMYLCASSSDRAPGDEQFFGPGTRLTVL.

This chain links TRBV5-4 with TRBJ2-1, with a possible D match to TRBD1 (5 bases). The CDR3 consists of 15 residues. Per the germline V gene, CDR1 is SGHNT and CDR2 is YYREEE (reference sequence). V lost 0 bases, J lost 5 bases, and 12 bases lay in between. The CDR3 nucleotides read TGTGCCAGCAGCTTGGTGGCCCCAGGGAACAATGAGCAGTTCTTC. This encodes CASSLVAPGNNEQFF.

The CDR3 DNA is TGTGCCAGCAGTTACTACCAGGGTCAGCCCCAGCATTTT. It is translated as CASSYYQGQPQHF. The chain carries TRBV6-5 and TRBJ1-5; a weak D match, TRBD1 (5 bases). V dropped 1 base and J dropped 6 bases, with 7 bases sitting between them. Germline assignment: CDR1 MNHEY and CDR2 SVGAGI. There are 13 residues in the CDR3.

The chain couples TRBV19 to TRBJ2-2, with 10 bases lining up with TRBD2. This CDR3 has 15 amino acids. Unmatched junction bases numbered 7, after V lost 7 bases and J lost 5 bases. Germline lookup yields CDR1 LNHDA and CDR2 SQIVND (reference sequence). The CDR3 region is CASNQAGGYTGELFF. The CDR3 coding sequence is TGTGCCAGTAACCAAGCGGGAGGGTATACCGGGGAGCTGTTTTTT.

This chain uses TRBV9 with TRBJ2-2; D might be TRBD1 (6 bases). V lost 3 bases and J 1 base, leaving 10 bases between the germline ends. CDR1 and CDR2 from the germline V gene are SGDLS and YYNGEE. The CDR3 is 15 residues long. In DNA, the CDR3 is TGTGCCAGCAGCGACCCGACAGGGAACACCGGGGAGCTGTTTTTT. This translates into CASSDPTGNTGELFF.

J is TRBJ2-1 and V is TRBV2; D possibly corresponds to TRBD2 (5 bases). Trimming stripped 4 bases from V and 2 bases from J, with 12 bases between. The germline V gene has CDR1 SNHLY and CDR2 FYNNEI. The CDR3 runs to 15 residues. The CDR3 DNA is TGTGCCAGCAGTGCCGAGGAGACTACCTACAATGAGCAGTTCTTC. This gives the protein CASSAEETTYNEQFF.

The chain carries TRBV19 and TRBJ1-1; the match to TRBD1 covers 7 bases. V was clipped by 6 bases and J by 5 bases; unmatched bases: 6. The CDR3 extends over 13 amino acids. Germline lookup yields CDR1 LNHDA and CDR2 SQIVND (reference sequence). The CDR3 loop is CASSIDRETEAFF. The CDR3 region has the DNA TGTGCCAGTAGCATCGACAGGGAAACTGAAGCTTTCTTT.

The chain's CDR3 is CASSDGLAKNIQYF. In nucleotides, the CDR3 is TGTGCCAGCAGTGACGGACTAGCCAAAAACATTCAGTACTTC. The chain has TRBV27 and TRBJ2-4, with D maybe TRBD2 (5 bases). The CDR3 has 14 residues. Germline CDR1 is MNHEY and CDR2 is SMNVEV (reference sequence). V was pared by 5 bases and J by 0 bases, with 8 bases between.

The gene calls are TRBV6-1 and TRBJ2-5; the match to TRBD2 covers 11 bases. The CDR3 runs 13 residues. Germline V gives CDR1 MNHNS, CDR2 SASEGT. The DNA for the CDR3 is TGTGTCACTCGACTAGCGGGATCCGAGACCCAGTACTTC. The encoded protein is CVTRLAGSETQYF.

This CDR3 is CASSGGLNTGELFF. The CDR3 coding sequence is TGCGCCAGCAGCGGAGGCCTAAACACCGGGGAGCTGTTTTTT. The chain employs TRBV5-1 and TRBJ2-2, with a possible D match to TRBD2 (5 bases). The germline V and J ends were trimmed by 4 bases and 2 bases, with 9 bases remaining between them. Germline V gene sequence: CDR1 SGHRS, CDR2 YFSETQ. The CDR3 extends over 14 amino acids.